The rows below give T cell receptor beta chains drawn from one sample of a study of blood T cell repertoires in COVID-19. Generated by immunoSEQ multiplex PCR, the TCRdb table keeps only in-frame clones and is missing some. This table holds about 170,000 clones, approximately 81% found once. The sample taken for sequencing was peripheral blood. The receptors were sampled from a woman older than 75 with active or convalescent COVID-19. CDR3s include the opening cysteine and the closing phenylalanine or tryptophan. D genes are given only for firm matches. The size field is filled for only some rows; it gives once, few, many or a size class.

CDR3nt: TGCGCCAGCAGCTTGGGACAGGGAGGCACTGAAGCTTTCTTT; CDR3aa: CASSLGQGGTEAFF; len: 14; abundance: .; j_gene: TRBJ1-1; d_gene: TRBD1; v_gene: TRBV5-1
CDR3nt: TGCGCCAGCAGCCAAGGGAGCCCGAATGAGCAGTTCTTC; CDR3aa: CASSQGSPNEQFF; len: 13; abundance: .; j_gene: TRBJ2-1; d_gene: .; v_gene: TRBV4-1
CDR3nt: TGCGCCAGCAGCTTGTCTCTAGCGGGCGGAGGGTCCGGGGAGCTGTTTTTT; CDR3aa: CASSLSLAGGGSGELFF; len: 17; abundance: .; j_gene: TRBJ2-2; d_gene: TRBD2; v_gene: TRBV5-1
CDR3nt: TGTGCCAGCAGTGAAATACCCTACTCTCGGAGCGGAAATGAGCAGTTCTTC; CDR3aa: CASSEIPYSRSGNEQFF; len: 17; abundance: .; j_gene: TRBJ2-1; d_gene: .; v_gene: TRBV25-1
CDR3nt: TGTGCCAGTAGTCTAGCGGGAGTCCAGGAGACCCAGTACTTC; CDR3aa: CASSLAGVQETQYF; len: 14; abundance: .; j_gene: TRBJ2-5; d_gene: TRBD2; v_gene: TRBV19
CDR3nt: TGTGCCAGCAGCATTAGCGTAGCCAACTACAATGAGCAGTTCTTC; CDR3aa: CASSISVANYNEQFF; len: 15; abundance: few; j_gene: TRBJ2-1; d_gene: .; v_gene: TRBV7-2
CDR3nt: TGTGCCAGCAGTGAACCACAGGGGAATCAGCCCCAGCATTTT; CDR3aa: CASSEPQGNQPQHF; len: 14; abundance: .; j_gene: TRBJ1-5; d_gene: TRBD1; v_gene: TRBV6-1
CDR3nt: TGTGCCAGCAGTGCCCGAGGGATGAATCAGCCCCAGCATTTT; CDR3aa: CASSARGMNQPQHF; len: 14; abundance: .; j_gene: TRBJ1-5; d_gene: .; v_gene: TRBV27
CDR3nt: TGTGCCACCAGCAGAGCAGGACATTACTACAATGAGCAGTTCTTC; CDR3aa: CATSRAGHYYNEQFF; len: 15; abundance: .; j_gene: TRBJ2-1; d_gene: .; v_gene: TRBV15
CDR3nt: TGTGCCAGCAGCTCCCTTGGGCGGGAGTCTGGAGAGCAGTACTTC; CDR3aa: CASSSLGRESGEQYF; len: 15; abundance: .; j_gene: TRBJ2-7; d_gene: TRBD2; v_gene: TRBV9
CDR3nt: TGCGCCAGCAGCTTGGGCAACTTAGCCCGATCCAGGGGGCGCACCGGGGAGCTGTTTTTT; CDR3aa: CASSLGNLARSRGRTGELFF; len: 20; abundance: .; j_gene: TRBJ2-2; d_gene: TRBD1; v_gene: TRBV5-1
CDR3nt: TGCGCCAGCAGCCAAGAGGGACTAGCGGCTAATAGGGTCCCCCCCGATACGCAGTATTTT; CDR3aa: CASSQEGLAANRVPPDTQYF; len: 20; abundance: .; j_gene: TRBJ2-3; d_gene: TRBD2; v_gene: TRBV4-1
CDR3nt: TGTGCCAGCAGTTTTACAGGGGGCTCTGGAAACACCATATATTTT; CDR3aa: CASSFTGGSGNTIYF; len: 15; abundance: .; j_gene: TRBJ1-3; d_gene: TRBD1; v_gene: TRBV2
CDR3nt: TGTGCCAGTGAAAAAGGTTCGGGAGGGCCATATGAGCAGTTCTTC; CDR3aa: CASEKGSGGPYEQFF; len: 15; abundance: large; j_gene: TRBJ2-1; d_gene: TRBD2; v_gene: TRBV6-5
CDR3nt: TGTGCCAGCAGTGCTACAGGGGCCCTAGGGGGCTACACCTTC; CDR3aa: CASSATGALGGYTF; len: 14; abundance: once; j_gene: TRBJ1-2; d_gene: TRBD1; v_gene: TRBV25-1
CDR3nt: TGCGCCAGCAGCTTACAGGGGAATAATGAAAAACTGTTTTTT; CDR3aa: CASSLQGNNEKLFF; len: 14; abundance: few; j_gene: TRBJ1-4; d_gene: TRBD1; v_gene: TRBV5-1
CDR3nt: TGTGCCAGCAGTGAGCAGGCTTCGTTCTATGGCTACACCTTC; CDR3aa: CASSEQASFYGYTF; len: 14; abundance: .; j_gene: TRBJ1-2; d_gene: .; v_gene: TRBV6-1
CDR3nt: TGCAGCGTTGAGGAAAACCGGGACAGGGAGTACTTC; CDR3aa: CSVEENRDREYF; len: 12; abundance: .; j_gene: TRBJ2-4; d_gene: TRBD1; v_gene: TRBV29-1
CDR3nt: TGTGCCAGCAGTGAAGGCCCGGGCTATGGCTACACCTTC; CDR3aa: CASSEGPGYGYTF; len: 13; abundance: .; j_gene: TRBJ1-2; d_gene: .; v_gene: TRBV2
CDR3nt: TGTGCCAGCAGCCGCACAGGGGGAGAAAAGACCCAGTACTTC; CDR3aa: CASSRTGGEKTQYF; len: 14; abundance: .; j_gene: TRBJ2-5; d_gene: TRBD1; v_gene: TRBV5-5
CDR3nt: TGTGCCAGCAAAAGACTAGCGGGCGGGGGGGATGAGCAGTTCTTC; CDR3aa: CASKRLAGGGDEQFF; len: 15; abundance: .; j_gene: TRBJ2-1; d_gene: TRBD2; v_gene: TRBV2
CDR3nt: TGTGCCAGTAGTAGAGGGGGGAGACAGTTTGCGGGAGAGAACACCGGGGAGCTGTTTTTT; CDR3aa: CASSRGGRQFAGENTGELFF; len: 20; abundance: few; j_gene: TRBJ2-2; d_gene: .; v_gene: TRBV19
CDR3nt: TGTGCCAGCAGGAGCCCTAGCACAGATACGCAGTATTTT; CDR3aa: CASRSPSTDTQYF; len: 13; abundance: .; j_gene: TRBJ2-3; d_gene: .; v_gene: TRBV6-5
CDR3nt: TGCGCCAGCAGCCCGCCGGGGGGGGGCGGAGAGACCCAGTACTTC; CDR3aa: CASSPPGGGGETQYF; len: 15; abundance: .; j_gene: TRBJ2-5; d_gene: TRBD2; v_gene: TRBV5-1
CDR3nt: TGTGCCAGTACCTCTTCCTTACAGGGTTTTCAGCCCCAGCATTTT; CDR3aa: CASTSSLQGFQPQHF; len: 15; abundance: .; j_gene: TRBJ1-5; d_gene: .; v_gene: TRBV19
CDR3nt: TGCGCCAGCAGCCAAGCGGGAGGGTCCTACAATGAGCAGTTCTTC; CDR3aa: CASSQAGGSYNEQFF; len: 15; abundance: .; j_gene: TRBJ2-1; d_gene: TRBD2; v_gene: TRBV4-1
CDR3nt: TGTGCCAGCAGCCCCAACTACAATGAGCAGTTCTTC; CDR3aa: CASSPNYNEQFF; len: 12; abundance: .; j_gene: TRBJ2-1; d_gene: .; v_gene: TRBV14
CDR3nt: TGTGCCAGCAGTGAAGCGCTCGGGGGGGCTCTGCCCACCGGGGAGCTGTTTTTT; CDR3aa: CASSEALGGALPTGELFF; len: 18; abundance: .; j_gene: TRBJ2-2; d_gene: TRBD2; v_gene: TRBV2
CDR3nt: TGTGCCAGTAGTGCGCCGGGCTCGGGGGGTTCTGGAAACACCATATATTTT; CDR3aa: CASSAPGSGGSGNTIYF; len: 17; abundance: .; j_gene: TRBJ1-3; d_gene: .; v_gene: TRBV19
CDR3nt: TGTGCCACCAGCAGAGGGCTCCTCGCGTCTGGGAGAACGGGCAATGAGCAGTTCTTC; CDR3aa: CATSRGLLASGRTGNEQFF; len: 19; abundance: few; j_gene: TRBJ2-1; d_gene: .; v_gene: TRBV15
CDR3nt: TGTGCCAGCAGCCACAGGGGTTCTAATGAAAAACTGTTTTTT; CDR3aa: CASSHRGSNEKLFF; len: 14; abundance: .; j_gene: TRBJ1-4; d_gene: TRBD1; v_gene: TRBV6-5
CDR3nt: TGCGCCAGCAGCTGGAACAGTTTGGGTGAGCAGTTCTTC; CDR3aa: CASSWNSLGEQFF; len: 13; abundance: .; j_gene: TRBJ2-1; d_gene: .; v_gene: TRBV5-1
CDR3nt: TGTGCCACCAGCAGAGCCGGGACAGGGGTTAATTCACCCCTCCACTTT; CDR3aa: CATSRAGTGVNSPLHF; len: 16; abundance: .; j_gene: TRBJ1-6; d_gene: TRBD1; v_gene: TRBV15
CDR3nt: TGTGCCAGCAGCTTACCCTCTAGCGGGAGGGCCGGGGAGACCCAGTACTTC; CDR3aa: CASSLPSSGRAGETQYF; len: 17; abundance: .; j_gene: TRBJ2-5; d_gene: TRBD2; v_gene: TRBV7-9
CDR3nt: TGCGCCAGCAGCCAAGGGGCGCTAGCTACAGATACGCAGTATTTT; CDR3aa: CASSQGALATDTQYF; len: 15; abundance: .; j_gene: TRBJ2-3; d_gene: .; v_gene: TRBV4-1
CDR3nt: TGCGCCAGCAGCTTCCACAGGGGAGAGACCCAGTACTTC; CDR3aa: CASSFHRGETQYF; len: 13; abundance: .; j_gene: TRBJ2-5; d_gene: TRBD1; v_gene: TRBV5-1
CDR3nt: TGTGCCAGCAGCACAACCGGGACTAGCGGTTACAATGAGCAGTTCTTC; CDR3aa: CASSTTGTSGYNEQFF; len: 16; abundance: .; j_gene: TRBJ2-1; d_gene: TRBD2; v_gene: TRBV11-1
CDR3nt: TGTGCCAGCAGCCAAGTGGCGCGGAGAACTAGCACAGATACGCAGTATTTT; CDR3aa: CASSQVARRTSTDTQYF; len: 17; abundance: .; j_gene: TRBJ2-3; d_gene: .; v_gene: TRBV3-1/TRBV3-2
CDR3nt: TGTGCCAGCAGCCAAGGGACAGGGTATGGCTACACCTTC; CDR3aa: CASSQGTGYGYTF; len: 13; abundance: .; j_gene: TRBJ1-2; d_gene: TRBD1; v_gene: TRBV9
CDR3nt: TGCGCCAGCAGCCAAGATAAGCCCCCAGGGGGCACTGAAGCTTTCTTT; CDR3aa: CASSQDKPPGGTEAFF; len: 16; abundance: .; j_gene: TRBJ1-1; d_gene: TRBD1; v_gene: TRBV4-1
CDR3nt: TGTGCCAGCAGTGAACAGGCGACGGTATCCGGGGAGCTGTTTTTT; CDR3aa: CASSEQATVSGELFF; len: 15; abundance: .; j_gene: TRBJ2-2; d_gene: .; v_gene: TRBV6-1
CDR3nt: TGTGCCAGCAGCACACTCATCGGGTTGGGTTCACCCCTCCACTTT; CDR3aa: CASSTLIGLGSPLHF; len: 15; abundance: .; j_gene: TRBJ1-6; d_gene: .; v_gene: TRBV9
CDR3nt: TGTGCCAGCAGGGGACAGAACAACTACAATGAGCAGTTCTTC; CDR3aa: CASRGQNNYNEQFF; len: 14; abundance: once; j_gene: TRBJ2-1; d_gene: TRBD1; v_gene: TRBV6-5
CDR3nt: TGTGCCAGCAGGGGCGTACTAGCGGGAGGTGCCGGGGACTCCTACAATGAGCAGTTCTTC; CDR3aa: CASRGVLAGGAGDSYNEQFF; len: 20; abundance: .; j_gene: TRBJ2-1; d_gene: TRBD2; v_gene: TRBV27
CDR3nt: TGTGCCAGCAGCTTAGATAGGGACAGGGGCTACGAGCAGTACTTC; CDR3aa: CASSLDRDRGYEQYF; len: 15; abundance: .; j_gene: TRBJ2-7; d_gene: TRBD1; v_gene: TRBV11-3
CDR3nt: TGTGCCAGCACCACGACTAGCGGGACCGGGGAGCTGTTTTTT; CDR3aa: CASTTTSGTGELFF; len: 14; abundance: .; j_gene: TRBJ2-2; d_gene: TRBD2; v_gene: TRBV5-5
CDR3nt: TGTGCCAGCAGTGAAGTCGGCGGCGTATACACGGGGACCCAGTACTTC; CDR3aa: CASSEVGGVYTGTQYF; len: 16; abundance: .; j_gene: TRBJ2-5; d_gene: .; v_gene: TRBV6-1